This T cell receptor (beta chain) originates from a study of T cell changes during pregnancy in multiple sclerosis. Measured with immunoSEQ multiplex PCR; TCRdb has only the in-frame clones, and not every one. Seen here are tens of thousands of clones, around 90% observed once, and the top ten hold around 0.48%. CDR3 size: 13 residues. The V and J ends lost 4 bases and 7 bases respectively, with 14 bases between them. From germline, CDR1 is SGHNT and CDR2 YYREEE (reference sequence). This receptor was obtained from a female donor with multiple sclerosis, enrolled in a pregnancy study. Source: CD4+ T cells from peripheral blood mononuclear cells, taken after pregnancy. V gene TRBV5-4 combines with J gene TRBJ2-5; weak D call: TRBD2 (6 bases). The CDR3 spells CASSPPGDGTQYF. As DNA, the CDR3 is TGTGCCAGCAGCCCCCCGGGGGATGGGACCCAGTACTTC.